The clone carrying this T cell receptor (beta chain) was seen only a few times. Its specificity is unknown. This sample stems from a study of T-cell reconstitution after alpha-beta-depleted transplantation in children. Regarding the study as a whole: Surviving recipient T cells and thymic progenitors accounted for the high day-60 TCRbeta diversity observed in some patients. T-cell numbers and diversity, one year after transplant, stemmed largely from T cells that were newly produced. The study reportedly traced alpha-beta T cells about two months after transplant to several hundred expanded graft clones.

Unique molecular identifiers were used to barcode this TCRbeta library. One entry per CDR3 protein, called by TCRdb with MiXCR from the PCR reads. The repertoire holds fewer than 1 million distinct CDR3 sequences, 15% to 20% seen once, with approximately 5% in the top ten. Germline V CDR1 and CDR2: SGDLS, YYNGEE. This CDR3 region has 15 residues. V lost 4 bases to trimming and J lost 8 bases; unmatched junction nucleotides: 9. The sequencing used PBMCs, mostly from graft donor cells, collected 360 days after TCRalphabeta/CD19-depleted stem cell transplant. This TCR was sampled from a male patient younger than 18 who had a stem cell transplant for acute lymphoblastic leukemia, so the T cells may come from the graft donor. This sequence joins TRBV9 and TRBJ2-1, with 10 positions matching TRBD2. The DNA of the CDR3 is TGTGCCAGCAGCTCGGGACTAGCGAGGATCGATGAGCAGTTCTTC. Residues: CASSSGLARIDEQFF.